Shown below are 23 T cell receptor beta chains from a single sample sequenced in a study of CD8+ T cells in alopecia areata. Treatment meaning: oral pan-JAK inhibitor, 5-10 mg twice daily. RNA was isolated and reverse transcribed to cDNA, the sequencing template. This table comes from immunoSEQ multiplex PCR, and its TCRdb copy is limited to in-frame clones, with some not included. The sample includes 100,000 to 120,000 clones, 56% of them seen just once. The source material was CD4+ T cells sorted from blood, sampled at week 24, from a patient treated with tofacitinib. These receptors were taken from a human donor with alopecia areata.

The chain carries TRBV5-1 and TRBJ1-1, with 7 bases fitting TRBD1. CDR3 length: 14 residues. The ends lost 1 base at V and 6 bases at J; junction bases unmatched: 6. Looked up from germline, CDR1 is SGHRS and CDR2 is YFSETQ. CDR3 loop: CASSLRTGPSEAFF. The CDR3 DNA reads as TGCGCCAGCAGCTTGAGGACAGGCCCCTCTGAAGCTTTCTTT. The variable domain in full, completed from reference TRBV5-1 and TRBJ1-1, reads KAGVTQTPRYLIKTRGQQVTLSCSPISGHRSVSWYQQTPGQGLQFLFEYFSETQRNKGNFPGRFSGRQFSNSRSEMNVSTLELGDSALYLCASSLRTGPSEAFFGQGTRLTVV.

The gene calls are TRBV4-1 and TRBJ2-5, with unresolved D. Trimming took off 2 bases at V and 0 bases at J, with 10 bases between the two ends. Germline loops: CDR1 MGHRA, CDR2 YSYEKL. The CDR3 totals 15 residues. Here the CDR3 reads CASSQSRTNQETQYF. Here the CDR3 DNA reads TGCGCCAGCAGCCAAAGCCGGACCAACCAAGAGACCCAGTACTTC.

This sequence joins TRBV5-6 and TRBJ1-6, with D possibly TRBD1 on 6 matching bases. Germline V CDR1 and CDR2: SGHDT, YYEEEE. This CDR3 region has 18 residues. The V gene lost 4 bases and the J gene lost 10 bases, with 27 bases spanning the gap. CDR3 sequence (DNA): TGTGCCAGCAGCCACTACCGGGACATTCTCTCCAAGCGGTCACCCCTCCACTTT. This translates into CASSHYRDILSKRSPLHF.

CDR3 residues: CASRGQGVNYGYTF. The DNA of the CDR3 is TGTGCCAGCAGGGGACAGGGGGTTAACTATGGCTACACCTTC. This chain links TRBV6-5 with TRBJ1-2; 11 positions match TRBD1. Trimming took 6 bases from V and 1 from J; bases not matched to a gene: 1. Germline-derived CDR1 and CDR2 are MNHEY and SVGAGI. The CDR3 is 14 residues long.

The chain uses TRBV6-5 and TRBJ2-3; TRBD2 is a possible D gene (5 bases). CDR3 length: 13 amino acids. From germline, CDR1 is MNHEY and CDR2 SVGAGI. V was clipped by 4 bases and J by 4 bases, with 9 bases between them. The CDR3 sequence is CASSSQLADTQYF. The CDR3 nucleotides read TGTGCCAGCAGTTCACAACTAGCAGATACGCAGTATTTT.

CDR3 sequence: CSVAGRETQYF. The CDR3, as DNA: TGCAGCGTGGCGGGTAGGGAGACCCAGTACTTC. The gene calls are TRBV29-1 and TRBJ2-5; perhaps TRBD2 as D (5 bases). The V gene lost 6 bases and the J gene lost 5 bases, with 10 bases spanning the gap. Germline V gene sequence: CDR1 SQVTM, CDR2 ANQGSEA. The CDR3 runs 11 residues.

The chain recombines TRBV7-2 with TRBJ1-1; D not certain. The germline V gene encodes CDR1 SGHTA and CDR2 FQGNSA. The CDR3 loop spans 16 amino acids. Trimming left V 5 bases short and J 0 bases short, with 16 bases between. CDR3 sequence: CASSPKAGKMNTEAFF. CDR3 DNA: TGTGCCAGCAGCCCCAAAGCGGGAAAAATGAACACTGAAGCTTTCTTT.

J is TRBJ1-1 and V is TRBV27, with D tentatively TRBD1 (6 bases). This CDR3 spans 14 amino acids. The germline V gene encodes CDR1 MNHEY and CDR2 SMNVEV (reference sequence). Deletions cut 5 bases from V and 6 bases from J, with 16 bases between. The CDR3 coding sequence is TGTGCCAGCAGTGGCAGGGGAGGGAGAGCTGAAGCTTTCTTT. Protein sequence: CASSGRGGRAEAFF.

The V gene is TRBV30, the J gene TRBJ1-5, with TRBD1 matching over 8 bases. Germline values: CDR1 GTSNPN, CDR2 SVGIG (reference sequence). The J segment lost 4 bases and the V segment lost 2 bases, leaving 1 base of the junction unmatched. The CDR3 runs 13 residues. CDR3 in amino acids: CAWSRQGNQPQHF. In DNA form, the CDR3 reads TGTGCCTGGAGTCGACAGGGGAATCAGCCCCAGCATTTT.

This chain links TRBV6-6 with TRBJ1-1; D remains ambiguous. Trimming removed 7 bases at V and 5 bases at J, with 20 bases between. The CDR3 runs 15 residues. The germline gives CDR1 MNHNY, CDR2 SVGAGI (reference sequence). The CDR3 nucleotides read TGTGCCAGCACCCTCGATGGCAGAGTGGGGACTGAAGCTTTCTTT. It specifies CASTLDGRVGTEAFF.

Only a few counts were recorded for this clone. As DNA, the CDR3 is TGCGCCAGCAGCCAGGCAGCCGGGACAGGGGATTTCTACGAGCAGTACTTC. This gives the protein CASSQAAGTGDFYEQYF. This chain links TRBV4-1 with TRBJ2-7, with 10 bases lining up with TRBD1. Germline-derived CDR1 and CDR2 are MGHRA and YSYEKL. This CDR3 is built from 17 residues. V was pared by 3 bases and J by 3 bases, with 11 bases of the junction left unmatched.

The V gene is TRBV5-4, the J gene TRBJ1-1; TRBD1 agrees at 8 bases. This CDR3 spans 15 amino acids. CDR1 is SGHNT and CDR2 is YYREEE in the germline V gene (reference sequence). The V segment lost 3 bases and the J segment 1 base; nucleotides outside the gene matches: 5. The CDR3, as DNA: TGTGCCAGCAGCTCGTATGACAGGGGGAACACTGAAGCTTTCTTT. Its translation: CASSSYDRGNTEAFF.

This rearrangement joins TRBV5-1 to TRBJ2-7, with 14 nucleotides matching TRBD2. The CDR3 sequence is 16 residues long. Germline V CDR1 and CDR2: SGHRS, YFSETQ. V lost 4 bases to trimming and J lost 7 bases; unmatched junction nucleotides: 10. CDR3 sequence reads: CASSAMPGLAGEEQYF. The CDR3 nucleotides are TGCGCCAGCAGCGCCATGCCGGGACTAGCGGGGGAAGAGCAGTACTTC.

The V gene is TRBV5-1, the J gene TRBJ2-2; 7 bases agree with TRBD2. The CDR3 sequence is 14 residues long. V was pared by 0 bases and J by 5 bases, with 1 base of the junction left unmatched. Germline V CDR1 and CDR2: SGHRS, YFSETQ. CDR3 region: CASSLAGGTGELFF. The CDR3 coding sequence is TGCGCCAGCAGCTTGGCCGGGGGGACCGGGGAGCTGTTTTTT.

V is TRBV4-2 and J is TRBJ2-3; the match to TRBD2 covers 9 bases. Germline V gene sequence: CDR1 LGHNA, CDR2 YNFKEQ. The V segment lost 0 bases and the J segment 3 bases; nucleotides outside the gene matches: 4. The CDR3 runs 16 residues. The CDR3 DNA reads as TGTGCCAGCAGCCAAGATCGCGGGGGGGTTACAGATACGCAGTATTTT. It encodes CASSQDRGGVTDTQYF.

This chain connects TRBV14 to TRBJ2-2; no definite D call. Germline V lookup: CDR1 SGHDN, CDR2 FVKESK. This CDR3 is built from 13 residues. Trimming took off 1 base at V and 7 bases at J, with 7 bases between the two ends. This chain's CDR3 is CASSQVYGGELFF. The CDR3 DNA is TGTGCCAGCAGCCAAGTTTATGGCGGGGAGCTGTTTTTT.

This clone showed up just once. The V call is TRBV5-1, the J call TRBJ1-1; perhaps TRBD1 as D (6 bases). Germline-derived CDR1 and CDR2 are SGHRS and YFSETQ. This CDR3 spans 12 amino acids. V lost 4 bases to trimming and J lost 8 bases, with 12 bases between them. Written as DNA, the CDR3 is TGCGCCAGCAGCAGCCAGGGGCGAGAAGCTTTCTTT. It is translated as CASSSQGREAFF.

The chain's CDR3 is CASSYGTGRRYTF. CDR3 coding DNA: TGTGCCAGCAGTTATGGGACAGGGAGGCGCTACACCTTC. This chain uses TRBV6-5 with TRBJ1-2, with 9 bases lining up with TRBD1. The CDR3 is 13 amino acids. Germline CDR1 MNHEY, CDR2 SVGAGI. Trimming at V came to 3 bases and at J to 9 bases, leaving 5 bases not matched to a gene.

CDR3 nucleotide sequence: TGCGCCAGCAGCTCAGGGGCCTCAACGATCCCTGAAGCTTTCTTT. Amino acid sequence: CASSSGASTIPEAFF. The chain recombines TRBV5-1 with TRBJ1-1, with D possibly TRBD1 on 6 matching bases. The germline CDR1 and CDR2 sequences are SGHRS and YFSETQ. CDR3 length: 15 amino acids. Trimming cost V 3 bases and J 6 bases, with 18 bases left between them.

Comment on this clone: Germline and junction disagree at one end, which may indicate a read error. The chain combines TRBV7-7 with TRBJ2-1, with 8 nucleotides matching TRBD2. The CDR3 sequence is 14 residues long. CDR1 and CDR2 (germline): SSHAT, FNYEAQ (reference sequence). The CDR3 sequence is CASSLSGGADEQFF. CDR3 DNA: TGTGCTAGCAGTCTTTCCGGGGGGGCGGATGAGCAGTTCTTC.

The J gene is TRBJ2-7, the V gene TRBV27; possibly TRBD1 for D (6 bases). The CDR3 consists of 14 residues. V lost 6 bases to trimming and J lost 0 bases, with 12 bases between them. Germline CDR1 is MNHEY and CDR2 is SMNVEV (reference sequence). The DNA of the CDR3 is TGTGCCAGCAGGTCGGACAGAAGCTCCTACGAGCAGTACTTC. Protein: CASRSDRSSYEQYF.

The V and J genes are TRBV27 and TRBJ2-5; no firm D call. Trimming took off 3 bases at V and 3 bases at J, with 8 bases between the two ends. This CDR3 is 13 amino acids long. CDR1 is MNHEY and CDR2 is SMNVEV in the germline V gene (reference sequence). The CDR3 DNA reads TGTGCCAGCAGTTTTGGGCGGAAAGAGACCCAGTACTTC. Translating it yields CASSFGRKETQYF.

The chain carries TRBV7-2 and TRBJ2-1, with 9 positions matching TRBD1. Germline values: CDR1 SGHTA, CDR2 FQGNSA. This CDR3 contains 14 residues. The junction had 4 bases not matched to a gene; V was cut back by 5 bases and J by 5 bases. The DNA for the CDR3 is TGTGCCAGCAGCCACCGGGACAGGGACAATGAGCAGTTCTTC. It yields the protein CASSHRDRDNEQFF.